A selection of T cell receptor beta chains follows, all from one sample in a study of shared clonotypes between healthy human individuals. The repertoire was sequenced with immunoSEQ multiplex PCR; TCRdb's copy has only in-frame clones and lacks some. The sample contains around 2.1 million clones, under 97% of which appear only once. Source material: naive CD4+ T cells sorted from blood. These receptors were collected from a man aged 18 to 30 in good health. CDR3s include the opening cysteine and the closing phenylalanine or tryptophan. For some rows the clone size is stated as once, few or many, or as a class when expanded; others skip it.

TRBV5-1	once	TRBJ2-1	CASSFPGDEQFF
TRBV4-1	.	TRBJ2-7	CASRLQSSGDSYEQYF
TRBV5-1	once	TRBJ1-1	CASSSGSDARAFF
TRBV7-2	.	TRBJ2-1	CAGSFSGGNEQFF
TRBV10-3	.	TRBJ1-4	CAISVGTGGEKLFF
TRBV11-2	once	TRBJ1-2	CASSLSRQGYGYTF
TRBV6-5	.	TRBJ2-7	CASSIQGGAGHEQYF
TRBV10-1	once	TRBJ1-3	CASSEHASGNTIYF
TRBV5-1	once	TRBJ2-2	CASSLDYSSNTGELFF
TRBV7-9	.	TRBJ1-2	CASSLEGQGNYGYTF
TRBV5-1	.	TRBJ2-7	CASSLGGQVKAYEQYF
TRBV4-2	.	TRBJ1-6	CASSQEKGTLYNSPLHF
TRBV5-1	.	TRBJ1-2	CASSLPGQGAEGYTF
TRBV7-9	.	TRBJ2-7	CASSSRTSGRAGYEQYF
TRBV27	.	TRBJ1-2	CASSLTDSYGYTF
TRBV18	.	TRBJ2-3	CASSPDRAQDTQYF
TRBV18	.	TRBJ2-5	CASSPGDNWREETQYF
TRBV7-2	.	TRBJ1-2	CASSLDTVDYGYTF
TRBV18	.	TRBJ2-7	CASSQRGDEQYF
TRBV5-1	.	TRBJ1-1	CASSHKLNTEAFF
TRBV30	.	TRBJ1-6	CAWSYRDRGYSPLHF
TRBV30	.	TRBJ2-1	CAWRQSSKNEQFF
TRBV4-3	once	TRBJ2-1	CASSQEGTPYNEQFF
TRBV6-6	.	TRBJ1-1	CASSQGGLNTEAFF
TRBV2	.	TRBJ1-1	CASQPSGGNTEAFF
TRBV30	.	TRBJ2-7	CAWITTRCLCEQYF
TRBV4-1	.	TRBJ1-6	CASSQPRDTYNSPLHF
TRBV5-1	once	TRBJ1-1	CASSLKRDTEAFF
TRBV6-5	.	TRBJ1-2	CASRKEAGLNYGYTF
TRBV9	.	TRBJ1-2	CASSPNPSSAGGYTF
TRBV6-5	.	TRBJ2-7	CAAAGGSSYEQYF
TRBV7-2	.	TRBJ2-7	CASSSGLAGNYEQYF
TRBV19	.	TRBJ1-1	CASSTAQGTEAFF
TRBV6-6	.	TRBJ2-3	CASSPTGDTQYF
TRBV5-1	.	TRBJ2-7	CASSRATGQDAYEQYF
TRBV19	.	TRBJ1-2	CASRVPLTNYGYTF
TRBV6-4	.	TRBJ2-2	CASSSRANTGELFF
TRBV28	.	TRBJ1-4	CASSLRTGEGDGNEKLFF
TRBV7-2	.	TRBJ2-7	CASSPRGTGPHEQYF
TRBV4-3	.	TRBJ1-2	CASSQGPEDRQNPYGYTF
TRBV5-1	.	TRBJ2-7	CASSPTGSNEQYF
TRBV7-3	.	TRBJ1-6	CASSFTGTENSPLHF
TRBV5-1	.	TRBJ2-7	CASRSGSGEQYF
TRBV10-1	.	TRBJ2-2	CASSPGASTGELFF
TRBV7-9	.	TRBJ1-4	CASSSGGAPNEKLFF
TRBV7-9	.	TRBJ1-1	CASGRDNTEAFF